Listed here are 10 T cell receptor beta chains from one sample, sequenced in a study of T cells in Graves' hyperthyroidism and ophthalmopathy. The investigators amplified TCR beta CDR3 regions from RNA transcripts. First-round RT-PCR of the TCR CDR3 relied on the HTBI primer set. MiXCR, applied by TCRdb to the multiplex PCR reads, yields one record per CDR3 protein. In the table there are 600,000 or so distinct CDR3 sequences, around 45% of which are singletons. What was sequenced was peripheral blood or thyroid tissue (not recorded which). Source of these receptors: a woman aged 18-30 years with Graves' hyperthyroidism.

This clonotype came up a few times. This chain joins TRBV9 and TRBJ1-1; possible D gene TRBD1, 5 bases. The CDR3 loop spans 16 amino acids. Germline V gives CDR1 SGDLS, CDR2 YYNGEE. Trimming stripped 4 bases from V and 0 bases from J, with 16 bases between. This CDR3 is CASSSGPGRMNTEAFF. The DNA for the CDR3 is TGTGCCAGCAGCTCTGGCCCGGGACGTATGAACACTGAAGCTTTCTTT.

A word on this clonotype: A much larger clone sits a single nucleotide away, making a read error possible. This sequence joins TRBV24-1 and TRBJ2-7; D may correspond to TRBD1 or TRBD2 (5 bases each). The CDR3 totals 13 residues. The germline gives CDR1 KGHDR, CDR2 SFDVKD. The CDR3 here is CATGDPRGYGQYF. The CDR3 DNA follows: TGTGCCACCGGTGACCCGAGGGGCTACGGGCAGTACTTC.

The chain carries TRBV7-2 and TRBJ1-1; a possible D gene is TRBD1 (5 bases). The V gene's germline CDR1 is SGHTA and CDR2 FQGNSA. This CDR3 spans 15 amino acids. V was pared by 5 bases and J by 5 bases, with 18 bases between. The CDR3 loop is CASSDLGGGLTEAFF. The CDR3 DNA reads TGTGCCAGCAGCGACCTGGGGGGTGGGTTAACTGAAGCTTTCTTT.

This chain connects TRBV13 to TRBJ2-2; no reliable D call. The CDR3 covers 13 residues. Germline CDR1 reads PRHDT; CDR2 reads FYEKMQ (reference sequence). Trimming shortened V by 5 bases and J by 5 bases, and 9 bases separated the two germline ends. This chain's CDR3 is CASSDTVTGELFF. The CDR3 nucleotides are TGTGCCAGCAGCGATACCGTGACCGGGGAGCTGTTTTTT.

This clonotype has more than one count but fewer than ten. The CDR3 DNA sequence: TGTGCTACCTCAGCGTTCGGCCAGCCCCAGCATTTT. Translated: CATSAFGQPQHF. The chain has TRBV19 and TRBJ1-5; D ambiguous. CDR1 and CDR2 (germline): LNHDA, SQIVND (reference sequence). This CDR3 has 12 residues.

V usage is TRBV9 and J usage is TRBJ2-7; TRBD2 is a possible D gene (6 bases). CDR3 length equals 13 residues. V lost 4 bases, J lost 5 bases, and 13 bases lay in between. Germline V gene sequence: CDR1 SGDLS, CDR2 YYNGEE. The CDR3 coding sequence is TGTGCCAGCAGCTTCAGATCGGGAGACGAGCAGTACTTC. This encodes CASSFRSGDEQYF.

This chain uses TRBV7-8 with TRBJ1-5, with TRBD1 matching 7 bases. The CDR3 has 15 residues. Germline lookup yields CDR1 SGHVS and CDR2 FQNEAQ. The V segment lost 3 bases and the J segment 6 bases; nucleotides outside the gene matches: 8. In DNA, the CDR3 is TGTGCCAGCAGCTTGTGGCAGGGGGTAGGTCAGCCCCAGCATTTT. Its translation is CASSLWQGVGQPQHF.

This clonotype has a handful of counts. The rearrangement joins TRBV9 to TRBJ1-1; 7 bases line up with TRBD1. Trimming removed 0 bases from V and 4 bases from J; junction bases left unmatched: 6. CDR1 and CDR2 from the germline V gene are SGDLS and YYNGEE. CDR3 length equals 15 residues. This CDR3 is CASSVGSGGSTEAFF. The CDR3 DNA reads as TGTGCCAGCAGCGTAGGGTCAGGGGGAAGCACTGAAGCTTTCTTT.

The chain joins TRBV10-3 to TRBJ2-5; weak D call: TRBD2 (6 bases). Deletions cut 0 bases from V and 5 bases from J, with 13 bases between. The CDR3 loop spans 15 amino acids. The germline CDR1 and CDR2 sequences are ENHRY and SYGVKD. The CDR3 DNA reads as TGTGCCATCAGTGAGTCACCAGGGAGGATTGAGACCCAGTACTTC. Its protein product is CAISESPGRIETQYF.

The chain couples TRBV2 to TRBJ2-5; no reliable D call. CDR1 is SNHLY and CDR2 is FYNNEI in the germline V gene. V was trimmed by 7 bases and J by 7 bases, leaving 13 bases between them. CDR3 size: 12 residues. The CDR3, as DNA: TGTGCCAGCATCCTTGAAGTAGGGACCCAGTACTTC. It encodes CASILEVGTQYF.